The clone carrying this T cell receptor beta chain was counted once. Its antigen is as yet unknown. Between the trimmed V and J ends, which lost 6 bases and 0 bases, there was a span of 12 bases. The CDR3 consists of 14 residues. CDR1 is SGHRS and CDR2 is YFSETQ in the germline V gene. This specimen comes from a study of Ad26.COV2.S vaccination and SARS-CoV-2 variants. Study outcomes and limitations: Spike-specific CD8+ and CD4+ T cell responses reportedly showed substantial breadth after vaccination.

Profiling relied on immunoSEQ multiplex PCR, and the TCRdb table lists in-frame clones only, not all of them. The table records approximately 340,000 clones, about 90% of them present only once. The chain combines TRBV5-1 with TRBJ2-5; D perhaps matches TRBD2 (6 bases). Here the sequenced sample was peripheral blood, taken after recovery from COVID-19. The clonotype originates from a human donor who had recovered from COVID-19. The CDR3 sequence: CASTLSGYQETQYF. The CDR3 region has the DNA TGCGCCAGCACCCTGAGCGGGTACCAAGAGACCCAGTACTTC.